The source of this TCR beta chain is a study of blood T cell repertoires in COVID-19 (dated by TCRdb to 2020 to 2021). About the investigation overall: The collaborator samples originated in the United States, Italy and Spain and spanned the acute and convalescent phases of COVID-19. The prospective study material was composed of cDNA or gDNA derived from T cells, B-cell-depleted T cells, or PBMCs. The dataset comprised deeply sampled blood TCRbeta repertoires from subjects exposed to, actively infected with, or recovered from COVID-19. The repertoires were released in a freely available public database intended as a resource for research on the immune response to SARS-CoV-2. The samples were drawn from the first 160 participants of the ongoing ImmuneRACE study and from 1,254 subjects provided by 6 global collaborators. Nearly every sample came with metadata listing a de-identified subject ID, COVID-19 status, age in years and sex. Where HLA class I and class II types were available, the types were taken from metadata supplied by the sample provider, not from assay-based typing.

A word on this clone: It lacks a known antigen. Base qualities are not at hand, and no much larger clone is one base apart.

Enrolling through a virtual design, the prospective study's participants ranged in age from roughly 18 to 89 years and lived across approximately 25 United States geographic areas. In the prospective study, cohorts were assigned on the basis of participant-reported clinical history obtained from a screening survey and a study questionnaire. ImmuneRACE Cohort 3 recovered participants were defined by two consecutive negative NP/OP PCR tests, healthcare professional clearance, or symptom resolution. Each participant in the prospective study had whole blood, serum and a nasopharyngeal or oropharyngeal swab collected by mobile phlebotomists. Over a roughly two-month period, participants in the prospective study had the option of providing additional blood draws and questionnaires. Before DNA extraction, prospective study blood samples were shipped either frozen or at room temperature. TCRbeta CDR3 regions were amplified from genomic DNA by means of the immunoSEQ Assay, a bias-controlled multiplex PCR. The authors' pipeline ran thus. The number of nucleated cells in each sample was estimated from the amplification of reference gene primers within the assay. Sequence reads were collapsed and filtered to measure the absolute abundance of every unique TCRbeta CDR3 rearrangement. For each sample, productive Simpson clonality was calculated by taking the square root of Simpson's diversity index across productive rearrangements. The source is immuneACCESS, and TCRdb retained only in-frame sequences with V and J called. Part of the clones is not carried over; for the studies checked, unresolved V genes explain less than half of this, and the remainder is unexplained. Clone size and the V and J calls come from that table; the DNA yielded D and trimming. The sample data list 490,000 or so clones, and about 85% of these were observed just once. 7% to 10% of the sample is in the top ten clones.

What the study reported, not specific to this receptor: The amount of clinical and demographic metadata varied by source and participant and was provided uncurated.

The receptor was isolated from a woman aged 60-75 years who had recovered from COVID-19. Input material: PBMCs or T cells enriched from blood (not recorded which).

The DNA sequence reads TGTGCCAGCAGTCCAGACAGGGGCTTCTCCTCCTACGAGCAGTACTTC. Translated, it gives CASSPDRGFSSYEQYF. The rearrangement joined TRBV27 to TRBJ2-7; TRBD1 lines up with 8 middle nucleotides. The CDR3 runs 16 residues from the cysteine to the phenylalanine. Only the CDR3 DNA stays, 48 bases, in frame from base 1. Based on the germline V gene (reference sequence), the CDR1 and CDR2 sequences are MNHEY and SMNVEV. Here V drops 5 bases and J drops 0 bases, and the junction holds 9 bases not matched to any gene.